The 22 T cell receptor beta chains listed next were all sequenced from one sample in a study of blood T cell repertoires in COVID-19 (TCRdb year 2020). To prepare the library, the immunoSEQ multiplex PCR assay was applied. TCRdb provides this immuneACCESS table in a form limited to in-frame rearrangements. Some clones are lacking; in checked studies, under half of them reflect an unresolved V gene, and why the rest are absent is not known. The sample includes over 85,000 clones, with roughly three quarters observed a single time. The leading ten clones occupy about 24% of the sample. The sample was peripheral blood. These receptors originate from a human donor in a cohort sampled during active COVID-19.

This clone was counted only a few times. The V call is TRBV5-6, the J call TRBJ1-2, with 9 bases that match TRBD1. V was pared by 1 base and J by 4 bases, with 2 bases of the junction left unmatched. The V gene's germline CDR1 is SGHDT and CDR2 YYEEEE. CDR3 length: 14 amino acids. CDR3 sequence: CASSLPTGGYGYTF. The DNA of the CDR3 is TGTGCCAGCAGCTTGCCGACAGGGGGCTATGGCTACACCTTC.

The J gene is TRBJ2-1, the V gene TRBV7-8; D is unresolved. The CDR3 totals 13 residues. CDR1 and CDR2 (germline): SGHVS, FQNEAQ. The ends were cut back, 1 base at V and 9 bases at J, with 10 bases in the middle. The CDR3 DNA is TGTGCCAGCAGCTTAGAGAGGTTCGGTGAGCAGTTCTTC. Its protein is CASSLERFGEQFF.

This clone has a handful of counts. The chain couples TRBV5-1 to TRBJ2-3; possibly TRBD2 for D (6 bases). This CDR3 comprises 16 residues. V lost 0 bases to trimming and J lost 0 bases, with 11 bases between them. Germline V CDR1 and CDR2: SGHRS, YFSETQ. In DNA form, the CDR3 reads TGCGCCAGCAGCTTGGAACTTAGCGGTAGCACAGATACGCAGTATTTT. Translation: CASSLELSGSTDTQYF. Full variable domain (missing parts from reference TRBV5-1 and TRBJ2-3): KAGVTQTPRYLIKTRGQQVTLSCSPISGHRSVSWYQQTPGQGLQFLFEYFSETQRNKGNFPGRFSGRQFSNSRSEMNVSTLELGDSALYLCASSLELSGSTDTQYFGPGTRLTVL.

CDR3 sequence (DNA): TGCAGCGTTGCCGGGGGCGGGAGCTATGGCTACACCTTC. This translates into CSVAGGGSYGYTF. This chain joins TRBV29-1 and TRBJ1-2; possible D gene TRBD1, 6 bases. With 4 bases removed from V and 4 bases from J, the gap between germline ends came to 13 bases. The CDR3 runs 13 residues. Germline assignment: CDR1 SQVTM and CDR2 ANQGSEA.

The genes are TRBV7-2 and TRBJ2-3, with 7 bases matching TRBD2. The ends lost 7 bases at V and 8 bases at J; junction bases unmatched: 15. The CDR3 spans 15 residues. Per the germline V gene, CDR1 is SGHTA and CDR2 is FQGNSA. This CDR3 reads CASKEQGPGEGTQYF. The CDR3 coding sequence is TGTGCCAGCAAAGAGCAGGGTCCCGGGGAGGGTACGCAGTATTTT.

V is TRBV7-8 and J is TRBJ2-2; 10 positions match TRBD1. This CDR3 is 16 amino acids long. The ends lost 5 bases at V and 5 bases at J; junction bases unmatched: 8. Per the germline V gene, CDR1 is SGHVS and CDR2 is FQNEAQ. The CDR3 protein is CASSPRDRGETGELFF. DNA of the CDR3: TGTGCCAGCAGCCCCCGGGACAGGGGAGAGACCGGGGAGCTGTTTTTT.

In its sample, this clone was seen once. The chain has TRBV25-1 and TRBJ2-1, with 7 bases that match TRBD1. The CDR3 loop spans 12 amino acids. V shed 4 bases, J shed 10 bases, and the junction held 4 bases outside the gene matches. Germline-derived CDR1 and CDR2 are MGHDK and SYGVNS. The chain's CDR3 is CASSATDREQFF. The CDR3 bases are TGTGCCAGCAGTGCCACGGACAGGGAGCAGTTCTTC.

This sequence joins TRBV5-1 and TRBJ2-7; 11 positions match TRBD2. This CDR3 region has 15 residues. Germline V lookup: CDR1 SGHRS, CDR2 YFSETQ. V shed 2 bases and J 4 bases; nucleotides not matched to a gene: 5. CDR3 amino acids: CASSFSSGRRYEQYF. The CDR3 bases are TGCGCCAGCAGCTTTTCTAGCGGGAGGAGGTACGAGCAGTACTTC.

This CDR3 is CASSFSRVDTEAFF. The CDR3 DNA is TGTGCCAGCAGTTTTAGCAGGGTGGACACTGAAGCTTTCTTT. J is TRBJ1-1 and V is TRBV27; weak D call: TRBD1 (5 bases). Germline lookup yields CDR1 MNHEY and CDR2 SMNVEV (reference sequence). This CDR3 is 14 amino acids long. V lost 3 bases and J lost 3, with 11 bases in between.

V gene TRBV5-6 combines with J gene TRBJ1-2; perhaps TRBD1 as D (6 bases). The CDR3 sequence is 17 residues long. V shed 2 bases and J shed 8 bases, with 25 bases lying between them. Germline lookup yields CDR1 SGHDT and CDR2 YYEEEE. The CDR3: CASSFDTSDRFPGGYTF. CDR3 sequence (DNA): TGTGCCAGCAGCTTCGACACCTCAGACAGGTTCCCAGGGGGCTACACCTTC.

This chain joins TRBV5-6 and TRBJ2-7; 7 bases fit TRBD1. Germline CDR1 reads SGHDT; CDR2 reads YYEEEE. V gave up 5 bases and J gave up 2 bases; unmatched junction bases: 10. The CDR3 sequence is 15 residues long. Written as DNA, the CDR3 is TGTGCCAGCAGTGCCCGACAGGGAGTACCCTACGAGCAGTACTTC. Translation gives CASSARQGVPYEQYF.

CDR3: CASSSSGPGAIYNEQFF. Here the CDR3 DNA reads TGTGCCAGCAGTTCTAGTGGGCCGGGAGCAATCTACAATGAGCAGTTCTTC. The genes are TRBV7-2 and TRBJ2-1, with D tentatively TRBD2 (6 bases). Germline CDR1 is SGHTA and CDR2 is FQGNSA. This CDR3 has 17 residues. Trimming pared 6 bases from V and 3 bases from J, leaving 21 bases between.

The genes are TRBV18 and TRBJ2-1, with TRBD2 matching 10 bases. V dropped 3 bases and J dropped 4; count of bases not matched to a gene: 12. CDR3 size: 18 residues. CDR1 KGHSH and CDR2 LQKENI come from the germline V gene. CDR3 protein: CASSPGLARAGPYNEQFF. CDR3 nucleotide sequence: TGTGCCAGCTCACCGGGACTAGCGCGCGCGGGGCCATACAATGAGCAGTTCTTC.

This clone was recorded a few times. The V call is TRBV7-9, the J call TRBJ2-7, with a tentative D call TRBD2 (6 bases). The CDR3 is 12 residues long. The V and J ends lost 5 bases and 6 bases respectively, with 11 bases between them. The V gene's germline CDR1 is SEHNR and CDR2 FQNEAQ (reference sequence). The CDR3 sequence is CASSTLGGEQYF. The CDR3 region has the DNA TGTGCCAGCAGCACACTCGGGGGCGAGCAGTACTTC.

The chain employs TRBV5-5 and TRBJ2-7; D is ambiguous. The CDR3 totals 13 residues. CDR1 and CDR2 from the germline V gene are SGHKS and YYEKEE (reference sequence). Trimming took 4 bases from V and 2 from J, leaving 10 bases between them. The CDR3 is CASSIGPTYEQYF. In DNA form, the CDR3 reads TGTGCCAGCAGCATTGGGCCAACCTACGAGCAGTACTTC.

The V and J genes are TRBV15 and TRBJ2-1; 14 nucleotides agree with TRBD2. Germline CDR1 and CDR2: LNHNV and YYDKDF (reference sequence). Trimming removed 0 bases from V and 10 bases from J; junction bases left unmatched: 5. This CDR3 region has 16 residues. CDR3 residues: CATSREGTSGRYEQFF. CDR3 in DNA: TGTGCCACCAGCAGAGAGGGGACTAGCGGGAGATACGAGCAGTTCTTC.

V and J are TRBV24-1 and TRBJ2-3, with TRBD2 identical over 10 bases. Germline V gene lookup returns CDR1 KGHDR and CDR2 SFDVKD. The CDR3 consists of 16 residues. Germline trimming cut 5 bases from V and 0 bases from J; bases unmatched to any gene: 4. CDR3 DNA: TGTGCCACCAGTGTATCTAGCGGGAGTAGCACAGATACGCAGTATTTT. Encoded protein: CATSVSSGSSTDTQYF.

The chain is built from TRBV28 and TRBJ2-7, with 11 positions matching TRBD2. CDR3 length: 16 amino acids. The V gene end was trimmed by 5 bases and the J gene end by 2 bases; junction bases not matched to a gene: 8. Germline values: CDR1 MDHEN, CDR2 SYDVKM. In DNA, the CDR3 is TGTGCCAGCAGTACCTTTTCGGGACTAGCGGCCTACGAGCAGTACTTC. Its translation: CASSTFSGLAAYEQYF.

The DNA for the CDR3 is TGTGCCAGCATCGTTCAGAATAGCACAGATACGCAGTATTTT. Translating it yields CASIVQNSTDTQYF. The chain has TRBV6-5 and TRBJ2-3; no firm D call. Germline CDR1 and CDR2: MNHEY and SVGAGI. V lost 7 bases and J 0 bases, leaving 11 bases between the germline ends. There are 14 residues in the CDR3.

This CDR3 is CASSRDRTQETQYF. The CDR3, as DNA: TGTGCCAGCAGCCGCGACAGGACCCAAGAGACCCAGTACTTC. This sequence joins TRBV7-2 and TRBJ2-5; perhaps TRBD1 as D (6 bases). The CDR3 sequence is 14 residues long. V lost 5 bases and J 1 base, leaving 11 bases between the germline ends. Germline V CDR1 and CDR2: SGHTA, FQGNSA.

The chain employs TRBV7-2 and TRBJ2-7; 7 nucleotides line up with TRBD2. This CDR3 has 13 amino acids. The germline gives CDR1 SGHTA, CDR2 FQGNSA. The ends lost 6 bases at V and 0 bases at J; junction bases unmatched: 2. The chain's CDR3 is CASSTGGSYEQYF. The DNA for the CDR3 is TGTGCCAGCAGTACGGGGGGCTCCTACGAGCAGTACTTC.

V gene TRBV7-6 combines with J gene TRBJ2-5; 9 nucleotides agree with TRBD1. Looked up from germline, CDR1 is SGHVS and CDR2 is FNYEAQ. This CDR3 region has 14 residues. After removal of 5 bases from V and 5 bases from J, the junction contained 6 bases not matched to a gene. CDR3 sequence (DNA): TGTGCCAGCAGCACAGGGGGCATCGGGGAGACCCAGTACTTC. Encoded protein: CASSTGGIGETQYF. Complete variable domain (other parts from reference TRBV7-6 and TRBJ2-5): GAGVSQSPRYKVTKRGQDVALRCDPISGHVSLYWYRQALGQGPEFLTYFNYEAQQDKSGLPNDRFSAERPEGSISTLTIQRTEQRDSAMYRCASSTGGIGETQYFGPGTRLLVL.